This T cell receptor (beta chain) derives from a study of neoadjuvant nivolumab and ipilimumab in lung cancer. Study-wide findings and caveats: Pathologic regression was not significantly tied to TCR clonality. Resected tumors had greater TCR richness and clonality than uninvolved lung. Only two of four nivolumab-treated tumors gained richness and clonality by surgery.

The protocol was immunoSEQ multiplex PCR, while the TCRdb copy is restricted to in-frame clones and leaves out a portion. Seen here are more than 7,500 clones, around 85% observed once, and the top ten hold around 3.2%. This CDR3 region has 15 residues. Looked up from germline, CDR1 is SGHTS and CDR2 is YDEGEE. The V gene lost 0 bases and the J gene lost 2 bases, with 12 bases spanning the gap. The sample holds a few counts of this clone. Its target is not known. The specimen comprised peripheral blood, sampled before neoadjuvant nivolumab, alone or with ipilimumab. This sequence originates from an adult with non-small cell lung cancer. V is TRBV5-8 and J is TRBJ2-7; D possibly matches TRBD1 or TRBD2 (6 bases each). As DNA, the CDR3 is TGTGCCAGCAGCTTGGAGGGGGGCAGAACCTACGAGCAGTACTTC. This codes for CASSLEGGRTYEQYF.